Below are 25 T cell receptor beta chains sequenced from a single sample in a study of blood T cell repertoires in COVID-19. The method was immunoSEQ multiplex PCR; TCRdb's version includes in-frame clones alone and lacks a portion of them. The sample gives 63,000 or so clones, around 80% of which show up once; 9.2% is in the top ten. Source material: peripheral blood. The source of these receptors is a human donor in a cohort sampled during active COVID-19.

The V call is TRBV3-1 (or the pseudogene TRBV3-2), the J call TRBJ1-6; no reliable D call. Looked up from germline, CDR1 is LGHDT and CDR2 is YNNKEL (reference sequence). This CDR3 has 16 amino acids. Trimming pared 6 bases from V and 7 bases from J, leaving 19 bases between. CDR3 sequence: CASSPSGTSQNSPLHF. DNA of the CDR3: TGTGCCAGCAGTCCTAGTGGCACGTCGCAAAATTCACCCCTCCACTTT.

The rearrangement links TRBV11-2 to TRBJ2-1; the D is unclear. CDR3 length equals 17 residues. Germline V lookup: CDR1 SGHAT, CDR2 FQNNGV. The V end was cut by 7 bases, the J end by 0 bases, with 19 bases between. The CDR3 reads CASTLEYAPTSYNEQFF. For the CDR3, the DNA is TGTGCCAGCACCCTGGAGTACGCTCCCACCTCCTACAATGAGCAGTTCTTC. Full variable domain (outside the CDR3, taken from reference TRBV11-2 and TRBJ2-1): EAGVAQSPRYKIIEKRQSVAFWCNPISGHATLYWYQQILGQGPKLLIQFQNNGVVDDSQLPKDRFSAERLKGVDSTLKIQPAKLEDSAVYLCASTLEYAPTSYNEQFFGPGTRLTVL.

The CDR3 DNA is TGCGCCAGCAGCCAAGATCGGGGAAGCGGGAGGGCCACAGATACGCAGTATTTT. Translation: CASSQDRGSGRATDTQYF. The chain links TRBV4-1 to TRBJ2-3, with 10 bases identical to TRBD2. The V and J ends lost 0 bases and 2 bases, in that order; junction bases with no gene match: 8. The germline gives CDR1 MGHRA, CDR2 YSYEKL. The CDR3 has 18 amino acids.

This chain links TRBV6-4 with TRBJ2-2; 8 bases line up with TRBD1. V shed 7 bases, J shed 4 bases, and the junction held 8 bases outside the gene matches. The CDR3 loop spans 15 amino acids. From germline, CDR1 is MRHNA and CDR2 SNTAGT. The CDR3 DNA reads as TGTGCCAGCATCCTCCGGGACAGGAGCACCGGGGAGCTGTTTTTT. This translates into CASILRDRSTGELFF.

This chain joins TRBV9 and TRBJ2-2, with D perhaps TRBD1 (6 bases). Germline assignment: CDR1 SGDLS and CDR2 YYNGEE. The CDR3 covers 18 residues. The germline V and J ends were trimmed by 0 bases and 5 bases, with 20 bases remaining between them. The DNA for the CDR3 is TGTGCCAGCAGCGTAGCCCGACAGGCGGCCTACCGTACCGGGGAGCTGTTTTTT. Residues: CASSVARQAAYRTGELFF. Supplemented by reference TRBV9 and TRBJ2-2, the full variable domain reads DSGVTQTPKHLITATGQRVTLRCSPRSGDLSVYWYQQSLDQGLQFLIQYYNGEERAKGNILERFSAQQFPDLHSELNLSSLELGDSALYFCASSVARQAAYRTGELFFGEGSRLTVL.

For this clone: The junction and the germline gene differ at one end; a read error may be behind it. This chain connects TRBV7-7 to TRBJ2-7, with TRBD1 identical over 10 bases. CDR1 is SSHAT, CDR2 FNYEAQ, per germline (reference sequence). This CDR3 is built from 13 residues. The CDR3 DNA is TGTGCTAGCAGCGGGACAGGGGTTTACGAGCAGTACTTC. Its protein is CASSGTGVYEQYF.

The CDR3: CASRTRNTGELFF. The CDR3 DNA is TGTGCCAGCAGGACAAGGAACACCGGGGAGCTGTTTTTT. The J gene is TRBJ2-2, the V gene TRBV5-6, with D unresolved. This CDR3 has 13 amino acids. V lost 5 bases and J lost 1, with 6 bases in between. Germline CDR1 reads SGHDT; CDR2 reads YYEEEE. The variable domain in full, completed from reference TRBV5-6 and TRBJ2-2, reads DAGVTQSPTHLIKTRGQQVTLRCSPKSGHDTVSWYQQALGQGPQFIFQYYEEEERQRGNFPDRFSGHQFPNYSSELNVNALLLGDSALYLCASRTRNTGELFFGEGSRLTVL.

The CDR3 protein is CASSLAPFYEQYF. The CDR3 region has the DNA TGTGCCAGCAGCTTAGCCCCCTTTTACGAGCAGTACTTC. The chain combines TRBV11-3 with TRBJ2-7; D ambiguous. Trimming took off 1 base at V and 4 bases at J, with 8 bases between the two ends. Germline CDR1 reads SGHNT; CDR2 reads YENEEA. This CDR3 is 13 amino acids long.

The CDR3: CASSFMNRDRGNIQYF. The CDR3 DNA is TGTGCCAGCAGCTTTATGAACCGGGACAGGGGGAACATTCAGTACTTC. This chain links TRBV7-2 with TRBJ2-4; the match to TRBD1 covers 11 bases. The length of the CDR3 is 16 residues. Trimming removed 3 bases from V and 7 bases from J; junction bases left unmatched: 8. Germline V gives CDR1 SGHTA, CDR2 FQGNSA.

The rearrangement links TRBV18 to TRBJ1-2; D gene ambiguous. CDR3 length equals 14 residues. Germline lookup yields CDR1 KGHSH and CDR2 LQKENI. V was trimmed by 3 bases and J by 8 bases, leaving 16 bases between them. CDR3 sequence reads: CASSPGERLKGYTF. For the CDR3, the DNA is TGTGCCAGCTCACCCGGGGAGCGCTTGAAGGGCTACACCTTC.

The chain recombines TRBV7-9 with TRBJ2-7; possibly TRBD1 for D (6 bases). Germline CDR1 is SEHNR and CDR2 is FQNEAQ (reference sequence). Trimming pared 1 base from V and 4 bases from J, leaving 17 bases between. The length of the CDR3 is 16 residues. Here the CDR3 reads CASSLVVGLQGYEQYF. The CDR3 region has the DNA TGTGCCAGCAGCTTAGTCGTGGGATTACAGGGATACGAGCAGTACTTC. Variable domain in full (rest from reference TRBV7-9 and TRBJ2-7): DTGVSQNPRHKITKRGQNVTFRCDPISEHNRLYWYRQTLGQGPEFLTYFQNEAQLEKSRLLSDRFSAERPKGSFSTLEIQRTEQGDSAMYLCASSLVVGLQGYEQYFGPGTRLTVT.

This clone was observed a few times. This chain joins TRBV7-6 and TRBJ2-3; D may be TRBD1 (7 bases). The CDR3 has 16 amino acids. Trimming pared 4 bases from V and 1 base from J, leaving 15 bases between. Germline loops: CDR1 SGHVS, CDR2 FNYEAQ. In DNA form, the CDR3 reads TGTGCCAGCAGCTACGACCCCAGGGGGGGCACAGATACGCAGTATTTT. Its translation: CASSYDPRGGTDTQYF.

The J gene is TRBJ1-4, the V gene TRBV28, with no clear D. The CDR3 loop spans 17 amino acids. Between the trimmed V and J ends, which lost 8 bases and 0 bases, there was a span of 19 bases. The V gene's germline CDR1 is MDHEN and CDR2 SYDVKM. The CDR3 loop is CASSPGRQAATNEKLFF. CDR3 bases: TGTGCCAGCTCCCCCGGGAGGCAGGCTGCAACTAATGAAAAACTGTTTTTT.

The V and J genes are TRBV7-2 and TRBJ2-7; tentatively, D is TRBD2 (5 bases). V lost 5 bases to trimming and J lost 2 bases, with 19 bases between them. The CDR3 sequence is 16 residues long. Germline CDR1 SGHTA, CDR2 FQGNSA. CDR3 in DNA: TGTGCCAGCAGCCCGCAAGGAGGAGCGCTACCCTACGAGCAGTACTTC. This codes for CASSPQGGALPYEQYF.

V and J are TRBV27 and TRBJ2-5, with TRBD2 matching 15 bases. The CDR3 runs to 16 residues. Germline CDR1 MNHEY, CDR2 SMNVEV (reference sequence). J was trimmed by 4 bases and V by 5 bases; bases with no gene match: 5. The CDR3 DNA sequence: TGTGCCAGCAGTCCGGGACTAGCGGGAGGTCGAGAGACCCAGTACTTC. This translates into CASSPGLAGGRETQYF.

This sequence joins TRBV28 and TRBJ1-1, with D possibly TRBD1 on 6 matching bases. The CDR3 extends over 15 amino acids. V was trimmed by 5 bases and J by 4 bases, leaving 17 bases between them. The germline V gene has CDR1 MDHEN and CDR2 SYDVKM. The CDR3 bases are TGTGCCAGCAGTCCCGCCCAGGGGCGGACCACTGAAGCTTTCTTT. Residues: CASSPAQGRTTEAFF.

This sequence joins TRBV2 and TRBJ1-1; TRBD1 might be the D (6 bases). The CDR3 runs 14 residues. Trimming removed 6 bases from V and 0 bases from J, with 11 bases in between. The germline V gene has CDR1 SNHLY and CDR2 FYNNEI. CDR3 residues: CASRREGVNTEAFF. In DNA form, the CDR3 reads TGTGCCAGCAGAAGGGAGGGGGTGAACACTGAAGCTTTCTTT.

This clone has just one count. The J gene is TRBJ1-1, the V gene TRBV19, with 10 positions matching TRBD1. The junction had 4 bases not matched to a gene; V was cut back by 6 bases and J by 0 bases. The germline V gene has CDR1 LNHDA and CDR2 SQIVND (reference sequence). The CDR3 loop spans 15 amino acids. CDR3 residues: CASRGTGEMNTEAFF. The CDR3 bases are TGTGCCAGTAGGGGGACAGGGGAGATGAACACTGAAGCTTTCTTT.

This chain uses TRBV13 with TRBJ1-6, with 8 nucleotides matching TRBD1. V shed 5 bases and J 5 bases; nucleotides not matched to a gene: 5. The CDR3 has 15 amino acids. Germline V gene lookup returns CDR1 PRHDT and CDR2 FYEKMQ (reference sequence). DNA of the CDR3: TGTGCCAGCAGCCTGGGGACAGGCCATAATTCACCCCTCCACTTT. Translated, it gives CASSLGTGHNSPLHF.

The rearrangement uses TRBV21-1 and TRBJ1-6. TRBV21-1 is recorded as a pseudogene. The CDR3 length is 16 residues. The CDR3: CARGGRGAGLGSPLHF. The CDR3 DNA follows: TGTGCCAGAGGCGGGAGGGGCGCTGGGCTGGGCTCACCCCTCCACTTT.

Only one count was recorded for this clone. The chain employs TRBV7-9 and TRBJ1-1, with 10 bases that match TRBD1. Trimming removed 5 bases from V and 4 bases from J; junction bases left unmatched: 10. The CDR3 extends over 16 amino acids. From germline, CDR1 is SEHNR and CDR2 FQNEAQ (reference sequence). The CDR3 is CASSPTHGQGVTEAFF. The CDR3, as DNA: TGTGCCAGCAGCCCTACGCACGGACAGGGGGTCACTGAAGCTTTCTTT.

The rearrangement joins TRBV29-1 to TRBJ2-3; possibly TRBD2 for D (6 bases). This CDR3 is 12 amino acids long. CDR1 and CDR2 (germline): SQVTM, ANQGSEA. In nucleotides, the CDR3 is TGCAGGGCTGACGGGAGCCCAGATACGCAGTATTTT. Protein sequence: CRADGSPDTQYF.

This clone was seen only a few times. The V and J genes are TRBV28 and TRBJ1-3; D not certain. The ends were cut back, 6 bases at V and 2 bases at J, with 11 bases in the middle. Per the germline V gene, CDR1 is MDHEN and CDR2 is SYDVKM. CDR3 length: 14 residues. The CDR3 spells CASSGGLPGNTIYF. CDR3 in DNA: TGTGCCAGCAGCGGCGGGCTTCCTGGAAACACCATATATTTT. Supplemented by reference TRBV28 and TRBJ1-3, the full variable domain reads DVKVTQSSRYLVKRTGEKVFLECVQDMDHENMFWYRQDPGLGLRLIYFSYDVKMKEKGDIPEGYSVSREKKERFSLILESASTNQTSMYLCASSGGLPGNTIYFGEGSWLTVV.

V usage is TRBV7-9 and J usage is TRBJ2-1; D is possibly TRBD2 (5 bases). The CDR3 length is 12 residues. Trimming removed 5 bases from V and 10 bases from J, with 12 bases in between. Germline lookup yields CDR1 SEHNR and CDR2 FQNEAQ (reference sequence). DNA for the CDR3: TGTGCCAGCAGCCTCGGGGAATACGAGCAGTTCTTC. This translates into CASSLGEYEQFF.

The table lists this clone with a few counts. The chain links TRBV5-1 to TRBJ2-4, with 8 bases lining up with TRBD2. Looked up from germline, CDR1 is SGHRS and CDR2 is YFSETQ. V shed 0 bases, J shed 2 bases, and the junction held 4 bases outside the gene matches. The CDR3 contains 16 residues. This chain's CDR3 is CASSLVVAGPKNIQYF. CDR3 nucleotide sequence: TGCGCCAGCAGCTTGGTCGTAGCGGGGCCCAAAAACATTCAGTACTTC.